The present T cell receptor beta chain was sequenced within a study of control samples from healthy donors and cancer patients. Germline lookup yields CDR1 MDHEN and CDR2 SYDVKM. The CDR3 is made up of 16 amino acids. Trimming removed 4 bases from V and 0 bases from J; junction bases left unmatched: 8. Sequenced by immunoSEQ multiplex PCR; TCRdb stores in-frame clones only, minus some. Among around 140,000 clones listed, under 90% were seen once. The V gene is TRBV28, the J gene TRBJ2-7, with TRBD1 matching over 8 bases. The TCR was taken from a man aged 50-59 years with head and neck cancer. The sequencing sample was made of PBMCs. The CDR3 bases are TGTGCCAGCAGTTCCCCCGGACAGGGCAACTCCTACGAGCAGTACTTC. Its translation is CASSSPGQGNSYEQYF.